A single T cell receptor beta chain is shown here with its context. Its cognate antigen is unknown. With 60 Vbeta and 13 Jbeta primers, the PCR was carried out. Clones were sequenced by immunoSEQ multiplex PCR, and TCRdb holds only the in-frame ones, with some missing. Of around 64,000 clones listed, more than 80% were seen once; the top ten hold roughly 2%. The entry originates in a study of cytomegalovirus exposure and HLA in healthy donors. Study observations and caveats: According to a later analysis, most TCR beta chains associated with CMV appeared HLA-restricted.

V gave up 2 bases and J gave up 5 bases, with 6 bases separating them. Germline V gene sequence: CDR1 MGHRA, CDR2 YSYEKL. The CDR3 loop spans 12 amino acids. The J gene is TRBJ1-2, the V gene TRBV4-1; D not certain. What was sequenced was PBMCs. This TCR was recovered from a woman in her thirties in good health and CMV-seronegative. CDR3 DNA: TGCGCCAGCAGCCAAATTTATTATGGCTACACCTTC. It yields the protein CASSQIYYGYTF.